This T cell receptor beta chain was sequenced in a study of blood T cell repertoires in COVID-19. About the research overall: PBMCs, B-cell-depleted T cells, or T cells provided the cDNA or gDNA that made up the material.

Sequencing was performed with immunoSEQ multiplex PCR; in TCRdb, only in-frame clones are kept and a portion is missing. Among about 440,000 clones, 87% were seen once, and the ten largest hold about 2.1%. Germline lookup yields CDR1 MGHRA and CDR2 YSYEKL. Trimming took off 2 bases at V and 2 bases at J, with 13 bases between the two ends. The CDR3 is 16 residues long. Enrolled through a virtual design, the participants were between about 18 and 89 years of age and came from about two dozen US areas. Material: PBMCs or T cells enriched from blood (not recorded which). The chain recombines TRBV4-1 with TRBJ1-5; no definite D call. This TCR derives from a woman under 30 with acute COVID-19. Here the CDR3 DNA reads TGCGCCAGCAGCCAACTCGACAAAAGACGCAATCAGCCCCAGCATTTT. Translating gives CASSQLDKRRNQPQHF.